This T cell receptor beta chain was retrieved from a study of shared clonotypes between healthy human individuals. Profiled with immunoSEQ multiplex PCR; TCRdb holds only in-frame clones, not every one. The table has around 2.1 million clones, under 95% seen once. Regarding the study as a whole: The study found approximately 5% of naive CD4 clonotypes shared across several donors. Naive subsets tended to show greater estimated richness than memory subsets.

Cells designated naive CD8 were CD45RO-negative and were positively selected for CCR7, with terminally differentiated effector memory CD45RA+ cells excluded. As concerns this clone: Its antigen remains unknown.

Trimming shortened V by 4 bases and J by 3 bases, and 17 bases separated the two germline ends. The germline gives CDR1 SGDLS, CDR2 YYNGEE. The CDR3 runs 16 residues. The chain is built from TRBV9 and TRBJ2-4; a possible D gene is TRBD2 (6 bases). Sequenced sample: naive CD8+ T cells from PBMCs. The TCR originated in a man younger than 35 in good health. Some clones in this sample may be carry-over from other donors' samples. The CDR3 protein is CASSQRAGGIKNIQYF. The CDR3 bases are TGTGCCAGCAGCCAAAGGGCAGGAGGGATCAAAAACATTCAGTACTTC.